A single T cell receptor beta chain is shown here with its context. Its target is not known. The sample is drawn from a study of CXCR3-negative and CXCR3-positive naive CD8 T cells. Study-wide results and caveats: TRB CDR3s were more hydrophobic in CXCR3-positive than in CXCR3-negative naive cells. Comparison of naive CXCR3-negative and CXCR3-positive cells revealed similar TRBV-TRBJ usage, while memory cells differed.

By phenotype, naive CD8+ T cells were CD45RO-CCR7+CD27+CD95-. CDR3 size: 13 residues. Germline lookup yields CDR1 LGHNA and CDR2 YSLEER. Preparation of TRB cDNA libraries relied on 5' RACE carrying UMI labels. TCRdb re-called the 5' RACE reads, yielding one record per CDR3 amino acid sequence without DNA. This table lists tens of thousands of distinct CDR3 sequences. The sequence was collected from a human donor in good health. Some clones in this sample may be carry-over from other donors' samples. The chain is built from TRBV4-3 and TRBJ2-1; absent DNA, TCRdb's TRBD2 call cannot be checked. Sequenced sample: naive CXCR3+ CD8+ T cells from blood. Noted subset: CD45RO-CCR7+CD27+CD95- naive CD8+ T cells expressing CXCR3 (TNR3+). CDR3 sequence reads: CASSQDSADEQFF.